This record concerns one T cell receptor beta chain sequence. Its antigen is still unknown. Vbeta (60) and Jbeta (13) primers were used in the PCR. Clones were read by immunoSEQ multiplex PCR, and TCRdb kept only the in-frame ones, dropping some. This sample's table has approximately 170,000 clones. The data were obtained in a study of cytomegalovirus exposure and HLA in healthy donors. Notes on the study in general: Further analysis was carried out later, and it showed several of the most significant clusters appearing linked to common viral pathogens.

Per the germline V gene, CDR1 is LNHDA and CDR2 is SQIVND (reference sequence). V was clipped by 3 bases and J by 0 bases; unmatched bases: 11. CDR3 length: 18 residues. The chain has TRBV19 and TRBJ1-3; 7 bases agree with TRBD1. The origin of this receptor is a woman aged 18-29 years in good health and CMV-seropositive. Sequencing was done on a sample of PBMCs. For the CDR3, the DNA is TGTGCCAGTAGTATCGTGTACGGGACAGCGGTCTCTGGAAACACCATATATTTT. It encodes CASSIVYGTAVSGNTIYF. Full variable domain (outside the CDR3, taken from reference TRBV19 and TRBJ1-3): DGGITQSPKYLFRKEGQNVTLSCEQNLNHDAMYWYRQDPGQGLRLIYYSQIVNDFQKGDIAEGYSVSREKKESFPLTVTSAQKNPTAFYLCASSIVYGTAVSGNTIYFGEGSWLTVV.